The 30 T cell receptor beta chains in this list originate from one sample, sequenced in a study of cytomegalovirus exposure and HLA in healthy donors. PCR involved 60 Vbeta and 13 Jbeta primers. Using immunoSEQ multiplex PCR, the repertoire was profiled, and TCRdb retains in-frame clones only, with some absent. Altogether fewer than 200,000 clones are present, more than 65% being singletons, with the ten largest covering about 1.3%. Sequences were obtained from PBMCs. Receptors were obtained from a man aged 25-45 years in good health and CMV-seronegative.

The sample holds a few counts of this clone. The J gene is TRBJ2-1, the V gene TRBV6-4, with 10 positions matching TRBD2. Germline V lookup: CDR1 MRHNA, CDR2 SNTAGT. CDR3 length: 13 amino acids. Trimming cost V 6 bases and J 9 bases; bases outside gene matches: 5. In DNA form, the CDR3 reads TGTGCCAGCAGCGGGACTAGCGCCGGTGAGCAGTTCTTC. It codes for CASSGTSAGEQFF.

The gene calls are TRBV29-1 and TRBJ2-7, with 7 bases lining up with TRBD1. The J segment lost 2 bases and the V segment lost 7 bases, leaving 8 bases of the junction unmatched. The CDR3 runs to 13 residues. CDR1 and CDR2 from the germline V gene are SQVTM and ANQGSEA. Here the CDR3 DNA reads TGCAGCGCCCGGACAGGCCAAGCCTACGAGCAGTACTTC. Its protein is CSARTGQAYEQYF.

The CDR3 nucleotides are TGTGCCAGCAGCAGCGGGGGTTCCTACGAGCAGTACTTC. Residues: CASSSGGSYEQYF. The rearrangement links TRBV5-4 to TRBJ2-7; the match to TRBD2 covers 8 bases. J gave up 1 base and V 4 bases, and 1 base lay outside the gene matches. Germline V CDR1 and CDR2: SGHNT, YYREEE (reference sequence). This CDR3 comprises 13 residues.

The chain combines TRBV30 with TRBJ1-6; possibly TRBD1 for D (5 bases). Trimming took off 0 bases at V and 3 bases at J, with 12 bases between the two ends. The CDR3 contains 16 residues. Germline V gives CDR1 GTSNPN, CDR2 SVGIG (reference sequence). The CDR3 is CAWSVRQTIYNSPLHF. CDR3 in DNA: TGTGCCTGGAGTGTACGACAGACAATCTATAATTCACCCCTCCACTTT.

The V gene is TRBV18, the J gene TRBJ2-5, with D tentatively TRBD1 (6 bases). Trimming left V 1 base short and J 4 bases short, with 13 bases between. The germline CDR1 and CDR2 sequences are KGHSH and LQKENI. The CDR3 runs to 15 residues. In DNA, the CDR3 is TGTGCCAGCTCACCACTACAGGGAATAGGAGAGACCCAGTACTTC. It encodes CASSPLQGIGETQYF.

The chain joins TRBV6-5 to TRBJ1-5, with D possibly being TRBD1 (6 bases). The CDR3 is 14 residues long. The germline gives CDR1 MNHEY, CDR2 SVGAGI. V was cut by 6 bases and J by 3 bases, with 12 bases left in between. DNA for the CDR3: TGTGCCAGCAGCCCACAGGGTTACAATCAGCCCCAGCATTTT. Protein product: CASSPQGYNQPQHF.

The V and J genes are TRBV19 and TRBJ2-3; 11 nucleotides agree with TRBD2. Germline values: CDR1 LNHDA, CDR2 SQIVND (reference sequence). Germline trimming cut 3 bases from V and 0 bases from J; bases unmatched to any gene: 5. This CDR3 comprises 17 residues. For the CDR3, the DNA is TGTGCCAGTAGTATGGTAGCGGGAGGGCCCAGCACAGATACGCAGTATTTT. It encodes CASSMVAGGPSTDTQYF.

J is TRBJ2-3 and V is TRBV7-3; 8 bases fit TRBD2. The V gene's germline CDR1 is SGHTA and CDR2 FQGTGA. The trim removed 5 bases at V and 1 base at J, leaving 2 bases unmatched. CDR3 length equals 14 residues. The CDR3 region is CASSPTSGTDTQYF. CDR3 nucleotides: TGTGCCAGCAGCCCGACTAGCGGCACAGATACGCAGTATTTT.

This chain joins TRBV28 and TRBJ1-2, with D possibly TRBD1 on 5 matching bases. Trimming stripped 6 bases from V and 8 bases from J, with 19 bases between. This CDR3 is built from 14 residues. Germline-derived CDR1 and CDR2 are MDHEN and SYDVKM. The CDR3, as DNA: TGTGCCAGCAGGGGGCCGGGCCTCCCTAGAGGCTACACCTTC. It translates to CASRGPGLPRGYTF.

The chain is built from TRBV28 and TRBJ2-7, with 7 nucleotides matching TRBD2. J lost 4 bases, V lost 8 bases, and 8 bases had no gene match. Germline CDR1 reads MDHEN; CDR2 reads SYDVKM. This CDR3 spans 13 amino acids. This CDR3 is CASASGGPYEQYF. CDR3 in DNA: TGTGCCAGCGCCTCGGGGGGACCATACGAGCAGTACTTC.

This chain connects TRBV5-1 to TRBJ2-7, with 7 bases lining up with TRBD1. V shed 4 bases, J shed 3 bases, and the junction held 7 bases outside the gene matches. This CDR3 has 14 residues. Germline loops: CDR1 SGHRS, CDR2 YFSETQ. CDR3 coding DNA: TGCGCCAGCAGCCCCGGGACAGAAAACTACGAGCAGTACTTC. It translates to CASSPGTENYEQYF.

The chain combines TRBV28 with TRBJ1-3; 7 nucleotides agree with TRBD1. The length of the CDR3 is 15 residues. CDR1 is MDHEN and CDR2 is SYDVKM in the germline V gene. The V and J ends lost 3 bases and 11 bases, in that order; junction bases with no gene match: 13. The CDR3: CASSFQTGPYASIYF. The CDR3 bases are TGTGCCAGCAGTTTTCAGACAGGGCCCTATGCCTCCATATATTTT.

The genes are TRBV6-5 and TRBJ2-5, with 9 nucleotides matching TRBD1. The better agreement between TRBJ2-7 and the DNA end casts doubt on the J call. CDR1 is MNHEY and CDR2 is SVGAGI in the germline V gene. The CDR3 has 15 amino acids. CDR3: CASSYSFGTGPEQYF. CDR3 sequence (DNA): TGTGCCAGCAGTTACTCGTTTGGGACAGGGCCCGAGCAGTACTTC.

V and J are TRBV13 and TRBJ2-3, with a weak D call TRBD2 (6 bases). Germline V gene sequence: CDR1 PRHDT, CDR2 FYEKMQ (reference sequence). CDR3 length: 13 amino acids. V shed 6 bases and J shed 3 bases, with 10 bases lying between them. The CDR3, as DNA: TGTGCCAGCAGTTCCGGGACTACAGATACGCAGTATTTT. It translates to CASSSGTTDTQYF.

This chain joins TRBV10-2 and TRBJ2-5; D is unresolved. With 11 bases removed from V and 4 bases from J, the gap between germline ends came to 17 bases. Per germline, CDR1 WSHSY and CDR2 SAAADI. This CDR3 spans 13 amino acids. The CDR3 coding sequence is TGCGCCGTCCTCGCTCCACTGCCAGAGACCCAGTACTTC. It specifies CAVLAPLPETQYF.

The chain uses TRBV30 and TRBJ1-1; D may be TRBD1 (5 bases). Between the trimmed V and J ends, which lost 0 bases and 6 bases, there was a span of 20 bases. The germline V gene has CDR1 GTSNPN and CDR2 SVGIG (reference sequence). This CDR3 spans 16 amino acids. CDR3 sequence (DNA): TGTGCCTGGAGTGTACGTGGACCCGGGGGTGTGGCTGAAGCTTTCTTT. It is translated as CAWSVRGPGGVAEAFF.

The chain employs TRBV4-1 and TRBJ1-2; no definite D call. Between the trimmed V and J ends, which lost 1 base and 0 bases, there was a span of 9 bases. CDR1 and CDR2 from the germline V gene are MGHRA and YSYEKL. The CDR3 sequence is 15 residues long. The CDR3 nucleotides are TGCGCCAGCAGCCAAGGAGCCCTAGCTAACTATGGCTACACCTTC. Protein: CASSQGALANYGYTF.

This clone was seen a few times. V and J are TRBV7-2 and TRBJ1-3, with a possible D match to TRBD1 (6 bases). Between the trimmed V and J ends, which lost 4 bases and 0 bases, there was a span of 10 bases. Germline V CDR1 and CDR2: SGHTA, FQGNSA. This CDR3 is built from 15 residues. CDR3 sequence (DNA): TGTGCCAGCAGCTCTACAGGGATCTCTGGAAACACCATATATTTT. Its translation: CASSSTGISGNTIYF.

The chain joins TRBV29-1 to TRBJ1-1; 9 bases align to TRBD1. Per germline, CDR1 SQVTM and CDR2 ANQGSEA. With V trimmed by 1 base and J by 3 bases, 3 bases remained unmatched. The CDR3 runs to 14 residues. The CDR3, as DNA: TGCAGCGTTGAAGCCTACAGGGGGCACACTGAAGCTTTCTTT. It yields the protein CSVEAYRGHTEAFF.

The chain recombines TRBV7-2 with TRBJ2-7; maybe TRBD2 (5 bases). The V gene's germline CDR1 is SGHTA and CDR2 FQGNSA. The CDR3 sequence is 13 residues long. V shed 5 bases and J shed 0 bases, with 8 bases lying between them. The CDR3 region has the DNA TGTGCCAGCAGCCCCAGCGGCTCCTACGAGCAGTACTTC. Translated: CASSPSGSYEQYF.

The rearrangement links TRBV11-2 to TRBJ2-1; the match to TRBD2 covers 10 bases. After removal of 4 bases from V and 5 bases from J, the junction contained 8 bases not matched to a gene. There are 16 residues in the CDR3. Germline V gene lookup returns CDR1 SGHAT and CDR2 FQNNGV. In nucleotides, the CDR3 is TGTGCCAGCAGCTCCCGACTAGCGGGCTTCCACAATGAGCAGTTCTTC. Its translation is CASSSRLAGFHNEQFF.

This clone was detected only once. The J gene is TRBJ2-2, the V gene TRBV10-1; D gene unclear. Germline V gene sequence: CDR1 WNHNN, CDR2 SYGVQD (reference sequence). The ends were cut back, 2 bases at V and 7 bases at J, with 5 bases in the middle. This CDR3 is built from 12 residues. CDR3 coding DNA: TGCGCCAGCAGTGAGGTGTACGGGGAGCTGTTTTTT. Protein sequence: CASSEVYGELFF.

The chain has TRBV30 and TRBJ2-2; TRBD2 matches 12 bases. CDR3 length equals 14 residues. J gave up 4 bases and V 5 bases, and 2 bases lay outside the gene matches. Germline assignment: CDR1 GTSNPN and CDR2 SVGIG (reference sequence). The CDR3 DNA is TGTGCCTGGCAGGGACTAGCGGGCACCGGGGAGCTGTTTTTT. Translation: CAWQGLAGTGELFF.

The chain uses TRBV10-2 and TRBJ2-1; no reliable D call. The CDR3 extends over 12 amino acids. Germline V gene sequence: CDR1 WSHSY, CDR2 SAAADI. The V and J ends lost 2 bases and 8 bases respectively, with 7 bases between them. CDR3 in amino acids: CASSEDMHEQFF. CDR3 sequence (DNA): TGCGCCAGCAGTGAGGACATGCATGAGCAGTTCTTC.

The chain carries TRBV5-6 and TRBJ1-2; the match to TRBD1 covers 7 bases. The CDR3 covers 15 residues. Germline V CDR1 and CDR2: SGHDT, YYEEEE. J was trimmed by 7 bases and V by 2 bases; bases with no gene match: 11. CDR3 nucleotides: TGTGCCAGCAGCTTTCAGGCAGGGGGTAATGGTGGCTACACCTTC. This translates into CASSFQAGGNGGYTF. Full variable domain (outside the CDR3, taken from reference TRBV5-6 and TRBJ1-2): DAGVTQSPTHLIKTRGQQVTLRCSPKSGHDTVSWYQQALGQGPQFIFQYYEEEERQRGNFPDRFSGHQFPNYSSELNVNALLLGDSALYLCASSFQAGGNGGYTFGSGTRLTVV.

The chain combines TRBV29-1 with TRBJ2-7; maybe TRBD1 (6 bases). The CDR3 runs 14 residues. Germline lookup yields CDR1 SQVTM and CDR2 ANQGSEA. With 4 bases removed from V and 0 bases from J, the gap between germline ends came to 13 bases. CDR3 amino acids: CSVAVWDNSYEQYF. In DNA form, the CDR3 reads TGCAGCGTTGCGGTATGGGACAACTCCTACGAGCAGTACTTC.

The chain uses TRBV11-2 and TRBJ1-5; perhaps TRBD1 as D (6 bases). Germline values: CDR1 SGHAT, CDR2 FQNNGV. V was trimmed by 6 bases and J by 1 base, leaving 10 bases between them. The CDR3 extends over 14 amino acids. This chain's CDR3 is CASSGQLSNQPQHF. In DNA, the CDR3 is TGTGCCAGCAGTGGACAGTTGAGCAATCAGCCCCAGCATTTT.

In this sample, this clone turned up a few times. The CDR3 bases are TGTGCCAGCAGTCCGTCGACTAGAAGTGAGCAGTTCTTC. This encodes CASSPSTRSEQFF. The chain recombines TRBV28 with TRBJ2-1; possible D gene TRBD2, 6 bases. V lost 5 bases to trimming and J lost 9 bases, with 14 bases between them. CDR1 is MDHEN and CDR2 is SYDVKM in the germline V gene. The CDR3 consists of 13 residues. Complete variable domain (other parts from reference TRBV28 and TRBJ2-1): DVKVTQSSRYLVKRTGEKVFLECVQDMDHENMFWYRQDPGLGLRLIYFSYDVKMKEKGDIPEGYSVSREKKERFSLILESASTNQTSMYLCASSPSTRSEQFFGPGTRLTVL.

The V call is TRBV4-2, the J call TRBJ2-7; 16 nucleotides line up with TRBD2. The CDR3 spans 15 residues. In germline, CDR1 is LGHNA, CDR2 YNFKEQ. The junction had 9 bases not matched to a gene; V was cut back by 4 bases and J by 12 bases. CDR3 DNA sequence: TGTGCCAGCAGCCCATTCGGGACTAGCGGGAGGGCCGTGTACTTC. This codes for CASSPFGTSGRAVYF.

The chain employs TRBV6-5 and TRBJ1-2; D gene ambiguous. CDR1 and CDR2 from the germline V gene are MNHEY and SVGAGI. The CDR3 totals 12 residues. With 7 bases removed from V and 8 bases from J, the gap between germline ends came to 14 bases. DNA of the CDR3: TGTGCCAGCACCCAGGCCCGTGGGGGCTACACCTTC. This gives the protein CASTQARGGYTF.